The 17 T cell receptor beta chains presented below share a single source sample, sequenced in a study of cytomegalovirus exposure and HLA in healthy donors. Produced via immunoSEQ multiplex PCR; TCRdb's table is partial and in-frame only. The repertoire holds 55,000 to 75,000 clones, with around 96% as singletons. The material sequenced was PBMCs. The receptor source for this set is a woman between 18 and 29 years old in good health and CMV-seronegative.

The chain recombines TRBV7-2 with TRBJ2-7; 9 bases map to TRBD1. The CDR3 runs to 16 residues. Germline values: CDR1 SGHTA, CDR2 FQGNSA. V lost 2 bases, J lost 5 bases, and 10 bases stayed unmatched. The CDR3 nucleotides are TGTGCCAGCAGCTTAAGCCCACAGGGGGCGGGCAACGAGCAGTACTTC. Encoded protein: CASSLSPQGAGNEQYF.

The chain joins TRBV6-6 to TRBJ1-1; D possibly corresponds to TRBD1 (5 bases). The CDR3 sequence is 13 residues long. The germline gives CDR1 MNHNY, CDR2 SVGAGI (reference sequence). Trimming pared 7 bases from V and 2 bases from J, leaving 11 bases between. CDR3 region: CASTIGANTEAFF. The CDR3 coding sequence is TGTGCCAGCACCATTGGGGCAAACACTGAAGCTTTCTTT.

The gene calls are TRBV5-1 and TRBJ2-1, with 13 bases identical to TRBD2. CDR1 and CDR2 (germline): SGHRS, YFSETQ. Trimming removed 3 bases from V and 10 bases from J; junction bases left unmatched: 16. This CDR3 comprises 18 residues. The CDR3: CASSSTTRTSGSDWEQFF. The CDR3 coding sequence is TGCGCCAGCAGCTCAACCACCAGGACTAGCGGGAGTGATTGGGAGCAGTTCTTC.

CDR3: CASSLSGGAWEQFF. The CDR3 DNA follows: TGTGCCAGCAGCTTGAGCGGGGGGGCCTGGGAGCAGTTCTTC. The chain uses TRBV7-3 and TRBJ2-1, with TRBD2 matching over 10 bases. CDR3 length equals 14 residues. Germline V gene sequence: CDR1 SGHTA, CDR2 FQGTGA. Germline trimming cut 3 bases from V and 10 bases from J; bases unmatched to any gene: 6.

The V call is TRBV28, the J call TRBJ2-7; the match to TRBD2 covers 11 bases. V dropped 4 bases and J dropped 6; count of bases not matched to a gene: 5. This CDR3 comprises 14 residues. Germline lookup yields CDR1 MDHEN and CDR2 SYDVKM. The CDR3 DNA follows: TGTGCCAGCAGTTCATCCGGGACTAGCGGCGAGCAGTACTTC. Encoded protein: CASSSSGTSGEQYF.

The J gene is TRBJ1-3, the V gene TRBV7-2; tentatively, D is TRBD1 (5 bases). CDR1 is SGHTA, CDR2 FQGNSA, per germline. Trimming removed 3 bases from V and 0 bases from J, with 9 bases in between. This CDR3 contains 15 residues. The CDR3 loop reads CASSLQGSSGNTIYF. In DNA, the CDR3 is TGTGCCAGCAGCTTGCAGGGAAGCTCTGGAAACACCATATATTTT.

The chain carries TRBV10-3 and TRBJ2-5; 9 bases map to TRBD1. Germline values: CDR1 ENHRY, CDR2 SYGVKD. V shed 7 bases, J shed 5 bases, and the junction held 11 bases outside the gene matches. The CDR3 has 15 residues. The DNA of the CDR3 is TGTGCCATCAAGGGGGGGACAGGGCTTTCGGAGACCCAGTACTTC. Translated, it gives CAIKGGTGLSETQYF.

This chain connects TRBV7-3 to TRBJ2-2, with D maybe TRBD2 (6 bases). The CDR3 covers 15 residues. CDR1 and CDR2 (germline): SGHTA, FQGTGA. V was pared by 5 bases and J by 4 bases, with 14 bases between. CDR3 sequence (DNA): TGTGCCAGCAGCCCCTCCGGCGGGATCACCGGGGAGCTGTTTTTT. Translated, it gives CASSPSGGITGELFF.

The chain recombines TRBV2 with TRBJ2-3; 9 positions match TRBD2. The germline CDR1 and CDR2 sequences are SNHLY and FYNNEI. V gave up 7 bases and J gave up 5 bases; unmatched junction bases: 10. The CDR3 runs to 15 residues. CDR3 bases: TGTGCCAGCACAATTGGCGGGAGGGCCCTAGATACGCAGTATTTT. Encoded protein: CASTIGGRALDTQYF.

The chain has TRBV7-2 and TRBJ2-2; no firm D call. CDR3 size: 12 residues. The ends were cut back, 4 bases at V and 6 bases at J, with 6 bases in the middle. Germline V gene lookup returns CDR1 SGHTA and CDR2 FQGNSA. CDR3 residues: CASSSSAGELFF. The DNA of the CDR3 is TGTGCCAGCAGCTCCAGCGCCGGGGAGCTGTTTTTT.

This chain joins TRBV6-5 and TRBJ1-3; D call uncertain. CDR1 MNHEY and CDR2 SVGAGI come from the germline V gene. CDR3 length equals 15 residues. The V end was cut by 4 bases, the J end by 0 bases, with 10 bases between. CDR3 sequence: CASSLGSGSGNTIYF. CDR3 nucleotides: TGTGCCAGCAGTTTAGGATCAGGCTCTGGAAACACCATATATTTT.

The CDR3 DNA follows: TGTGCCAGCAGTGACATCGACAGGACTTCCTACAATGAGCAGTTCTTC. This translates into CASSDIDRTSYNEQFF. V usage is TRBV25-1 and J usage is TRBJ2-1; TRBD1 is a possible D gene (6 bases). V lost 3 bases to trimming and J lost 1 base, with 13 bases between them. From germline, CDR1 is MGHDK and CDR2 SYGVNS. This CDR3 has 16 residues.

This clone was found once. The chain joins TRBV7-2 to TRBJ2-1, with 12 bases matching TRBD2. CDR3 length: 19 residues. The germline V gene encodes CDR1 SGHTA and CDR2 FQGNSA. Trimming removed 5 bases from V and 2 bases from J; junction bases left unmatched: 13. The CDR3 reads CASSPRGLAGGGAYNEQFF. CDR3 DNA sequence: TGTGCCAGCAGCCCGAGGGGTCTAGCGGGAGGGGGGGCCTACAATGAGCAGTTCTTC. Full variable domain (missing parts from reference TRBV7-2 and TRBJ2-1): GAGVSQSPSNKVTEKGKDVELRCDPISGHTALYWYRQSLGQGLEFLIYFQGNSAPDKSGLPSDRFSAERTGGSVSTLTIQRTQQEDSAVYLCASSPRGLAGGGAYNEQFFGPGTRLTVL.

This clone was picked up one time. The chain employs TRBV29-1 and TRBJ2-1, with 7 bases aligning to TRBD1. CDR3 length: 19 residues. With V trimmed by 4 bases and J by 9 bases, 27 bases remained unmatched. From germline, CDR1 is SQVTM and CDR2 ANQGSEA. CDR3 residues: CSVVPDRAGSRSGIGEQFF. The CDR3 nucleotides are TGCAGCGTTGTTCCCGACAGGGCGGGCAGCAGGTCCGGCATCGGTGAGCAGTTCTTC.

The chain has TRBV5-8 and TRBJ1-2; 7 bases match TRBD1. Trimming cost V 0 bases and J 8 bases; bases outside gene matches: 7. Per germline, CDR1 SGHTS and CDR2 YDEGEE. This CDR3 is 14 amino acids long. In DNA, the CDR3 is TGTGCCAGCAGCTTGGGGAGACAGGGAACCGGCTACACCTTC. It yields the protein CASSLGRQGTGYTF.

The chain has TRBV6-1 and TRBJ1-2, with D tentatively TRBD1 (6 bases). The CDR3 has 16 amino acids. V was pared by 0 bases and J by 7 bases, with 18 bases between. Germline V gene data show CDR1 as MNHNS and CDR2 as SASEGT. The CDR3, as DNA: TGTGCCAGCAGTGAAGCTGTGGGGGGGCAGTCTGGTGGCTACACCTTC. The encoded protein is CASSEAVGGQSGGYTF.

V and J are TRBV6-1 and TRBJ2-7; D unclear. With 2 bases removed from V and 3 bases from J, the gap between germline ends came to 14 bases. This CDR3 comprises 15 residues. Germline V CDR1 and CDR2: MNHNS, SASEGT. CDR3 protein: CASSEWAFQDYEQYF. In DNA, the CDR3 is TGTGCCAGCAGTGAATGGGCCTTCCAGGACTACGAGCAGTACTTC.